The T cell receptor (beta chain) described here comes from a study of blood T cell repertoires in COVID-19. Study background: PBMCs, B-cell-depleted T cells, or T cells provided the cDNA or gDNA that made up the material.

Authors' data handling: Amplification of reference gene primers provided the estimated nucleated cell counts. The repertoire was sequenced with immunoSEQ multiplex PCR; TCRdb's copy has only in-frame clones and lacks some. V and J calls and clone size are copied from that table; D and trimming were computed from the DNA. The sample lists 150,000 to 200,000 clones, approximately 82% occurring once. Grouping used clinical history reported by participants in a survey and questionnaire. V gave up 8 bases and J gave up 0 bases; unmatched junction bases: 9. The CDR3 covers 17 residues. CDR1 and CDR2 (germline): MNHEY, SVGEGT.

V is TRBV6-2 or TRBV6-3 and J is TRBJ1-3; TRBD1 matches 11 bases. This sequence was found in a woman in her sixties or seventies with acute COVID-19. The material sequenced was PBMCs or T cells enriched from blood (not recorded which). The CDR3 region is CASGRTGGLLSGNTIYF. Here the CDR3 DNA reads TGTGCCAGCGGCCGGACAGGGGGCTTACTCTCTGGAAACACCATATATTTT.